This T cell receptor (beta chain) was profiled in a study of blood T cell repertoires in COVID-19 (dated by TCRdb to 2019 to 2021). About the investigation overall: Samples from collaborators originated in the United States, Italy and Spain and spanned both the acute and convalescent phases of COVID-19. A de-identified subject ID, COVID-19 status, age in years and sex were almost always included in the sample metadata. The material from the prospective study consisted of cDNA or gDNA derived from T cells, B-cell-depleted T cells, or PBMCs. Where HLA class I and class II types were available, the types were taken from metadata supplied by the sample provider, not from assay-based typing. The samples were drawn from two sources: the first 160 participants of the ongoing ImmuneRACE study, and about 1,300 subjects contributed by 6 global collaborators. A freely available public database, intended as a resource for researchers studying the immune response to SARS-CoV-2, is where the repertoires were released. Deeply sampled blood TCRbeta repertoires from subjects exposed to, actively infected with, or recovered from COVID-19 were included in the dataset. Broader findings and caveats from the paper: The quantity of clinical and demographic metadata differed by source and by participant and was supplied without curation.

Whole blood was collected in K2EDTA tubes by collaborating institutions according to the institutions' own protocols. Collaborator samples were shipped for TCRbeta analysis as frozen whole blood, isolated PBMCs, or DNA extracted from either sample type. Concerning this clone itself: Its antigen specificity is not known. Per-base qualities were not stored, and no clone one base away is much larger.

TCRbeta CDR3 regions were amplified from genomic DNA by means of the immunoSEQ Assay, a bias-controlled multiplex PCR. The published analysis was carried out like this. Within the assay, amplification of reference gene primers was used to estimate how many nucleated cells each sample contained. To quantify the absolute abundance of each unique TCRbeta CDR3 rearrangement, sequence reads were collapsed and filtered. Productive Simpson clonality was computed per sample as the square root of Simpson's diversity index over productive rearrangements. TCRdb's version of the immuneACCESS table is confined to in-frame rearrangements and falls short of the full clone set. An unresolved V gene accounts for under half of the shortfall where checked; the remainder is of unknown origin. That table furnishes V, J and clone size, whereas the DNA furnished D and trimming. The table for this sample lists roughly 97,000 clones; 85% to 90% of them were counted only once. The ten largest account for roughly 15% of the sample.

The sample comprised peripheral blood. This sequence originates from a man in his forties or fifties with acute or convalescent COVID-19.

The CDR3 region has the sequence CASGLEGYEQYF. The nucleotides read TGTGCTAGTGGACTAGAGGGCTACGAGCAGTACTTC. The chain employs TRBV12-5 and TRBJ2-7; TRBD2 is a possible D gene, resting on 5 matching bases. A distance of 9 bases separates the germline ends of V and J, which lose 6 bases and 3 bases respectively. In the germline V gene, CDR1 corresponds to LGHNT and CDR2 to FRNRAP. The CDR3 sequence holds 12 residues, the cysteine and phenylalanine included. The entry retains the CDR3 DNA only, 36 bases that are in frame from base 1.